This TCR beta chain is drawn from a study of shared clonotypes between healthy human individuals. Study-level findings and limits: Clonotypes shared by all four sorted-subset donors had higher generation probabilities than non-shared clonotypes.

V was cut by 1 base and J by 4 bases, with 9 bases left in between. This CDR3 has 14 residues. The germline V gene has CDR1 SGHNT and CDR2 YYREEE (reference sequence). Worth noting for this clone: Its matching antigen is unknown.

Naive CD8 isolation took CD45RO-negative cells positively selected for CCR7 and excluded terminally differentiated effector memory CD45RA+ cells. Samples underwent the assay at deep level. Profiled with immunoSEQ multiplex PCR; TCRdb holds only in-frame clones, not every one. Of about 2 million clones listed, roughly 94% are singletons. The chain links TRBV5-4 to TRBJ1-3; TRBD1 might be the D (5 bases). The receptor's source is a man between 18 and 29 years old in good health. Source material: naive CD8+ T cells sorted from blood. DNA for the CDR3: TGTGCCAGCAGCTTGTACGGGGGGGGAAACACCATATATTTT. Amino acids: CASSLYGGGNTIYF.